These T cell receptor beta chains were read from a single sample in a study of OX40 agonist ivuxolimab in advanced cancers. Libraries were prepared by immunoSEQ multiplex PCR; TCRdb keeps only in-frame clonotypes and omits some of them. The table records over 55,000 clones, about nine tenths of them present only once. The sequenced sample was CD4+ or CD8+ T cells sorted from blood, obtained in a trial of the OX40 agonist ivuxolimab. The receptors were gathered from an adult with an advanced solid tumor such as melanoma, head and neck, liver or kidney cancer. Both conserved end residues are part of each CDR3. D genes are given only for firm matches. Clone size is not always given. Where it is, it says once, few, many or a class for expanded clones.

.	TRBV11-2	TRBD1	TRBJ2-7	TGTGCCAGCAGCTTAGGGCCCCTGACAGGGGGTAACTACGAGCAGTACTTC	CASSLGPLTGGNYEQYF
once	TRBV6-4	TRBD1	TRBJ2-3	TGTGCCAGCAGTGACCTGGGGGACAGGGGGGTTACGGATACGCAGTATTTT	CASSDLGDRGVTDTQYF
few	TRBV5-6	.	TRBJ1-2	TGTGCCAGCAGCTCAACCGGACGGAGCACCCGCTATGGCTACACCTTC	CASSSTGRSTRYGYTF
once	TRBV4-3	.	TRBJ1-2	TGCGCCAGCAGCCAAGAGTGGGGCTATGGCTACACCTTC	CASSQEWGYGYTF
.	TRBV7-9	TRBD2	TRBJ2-1	TGTGCCAGCAGCTTAGCAGGAAGCGGGAGTGGAAATGAGCAGTTCTTC	CASSLAGSGSGNEQFF
.	TRBV9	TRBD1	TRBJ2-5	TGTGCCAGCAGCGTAGAGGGGGACAGGCCGTTAGAGACCCAGTACTTC	CASSVEGDRPLETQYF
.	TRBV11-2	TRBD1	TRBJ2-7	TGTGCCAGCAGCTTAGATCAGGGCTCGGAGACAGGGGGCTGGTACGAGCAGTACTTC	CASSLDQGSETGGWYEQYF
once	TRBV4-2	.	TRBJ2-1	TGTGCCAGCAGCCAACTAGGGGTCGACAATGAGCAGTTCTTC	CASSQLGVDNEQFF
.	TRBV9	.	TRBJ2-1	TGTGCCAGCAGCTCCGGGGTAAGCTCCTACAATGAGCAGTTCTTC	CASSSGVSSYNEQFF
.	TRBV27	TRBD1	TRBJ2-1	TGTGCCAGCAGTTTAACGGCAGGGGGCCTACGTGAGCAGTTCTTC	CASSLTAGGLREQFF
.	TRBV27	TRBD2	TRBJ2-2	TGTGCCAGCAGTCAGATCGGCGCCGGGGGGGGCGACACCGGGGAGCTGTTTTTT	CASSQIGAGGGDTGELFF
.	TRBV4-3	TRBD2	TRBJ2-1	TGCGCCAGCAGCCAAGGAACTAGCGGGAGGGCCAATGAGCAGTTCTTC	CASSQGTSGRANEQFF
.	TRBV27	.	TRBJ2-1	TGTGCCAGCAGTTACGCGTCCGAGCAGTTCTTC	CASSYASEQFF
.	TRBV6-1	TRBD2	TRBJ2-1	TGTGCCAGCAGTGACACAGGGGCTAGCGGGATGGATGAGCAGTTCTTC	CASSDTGASGMDEQFF
.	TRBV5-5	.	TRBJ2-7	TGTGCCAGCAGCGTTTGGGGACCAGCCTCCTACGAGCAGTACTTC	CASSVWGPASYEQYF
.	TRBV5-1	.	TRBJ2-5	TGCGCCAGCAGCTTGGACCAAGAGACCCAGTACTTC	CASSLDQETQYF
.	TRBV4-2	TRBD2	TRBJ2-7	TGTGCCAGCAGCCAGACGACTAGCGGGAAAACCTACGAGCAGTACTTC	CASSQTTSGKTYEQYF
.	TRBV7-2	TRBD1	TRBJ1-2	TGTGCCAGCAGCTTAGGGGCAGGGGGTGGCTACACCTTC	CASSLGAGGGYTF
few	TRBV7-8	TRBD2	TRBJ2-1	TGTGCCAGCAGCCCTCAGACTAGCGGATCTAACAATGAGCAGTTCTTC	CASSPQTSGSNNEQFF
.	TRBV5-6	.	TRBJ1-1	TGTGCCAGCAGCTTGGTGCGTTCGGTAGGGACTGAAGCTTTCTTT	CASSLVRSVGTEAFF
once	TRBV28	TRBD1	TRBJ2-7	TGTGCCAGCAGTTCTCGCCGAGGGACAGGGGCATACGAGCAGTACTTC	CASSSRRGTGAYEQYF
.	TRBV20-1	TRBD2	TRBJ2-1	TGCAGTACTAGCGGGAGGTATGAGCAGTTCTTC	CSTSGRYEQFF
.	TRBV11-2	TRBD1	TRBJ2-1	TGTGCCAGCAGCTCCCGGGACAGGGGAGTCGATGAGCAGTTCTTC	CASSSRDRGVDEQFF
.	TRBV27	TRBD1	TRBJ1-3	TGTGCCAGCAGCACTCACCCCCCGACAGGGACGAGCTCTGGAAACACCATATATTTT	CASSTHPPTGTSSGNTIYF
.	TRBV7-2	TRBD2	TRBJ2-1	TGTGCCAGTAGCGGGACTGAGCAGTTCTTC	CASSGTEQFF
.	TRBV11-2	TRBD1	TRBJ2-7	TGTGCCAGCAGCCCCCGGACAGGGGGCTCAGACGAGCAGTACTTC	CASSPRTGGSDEQYF
.	TRBV7-8	.	TRBJ2-1	TGTGCCAGCAGCTCTCAGGGACATGAGCAGTTCTTC	CASSSQGHEQFF
.	TRBV7-6	.	TRBJ1-1	TGTGCCAGCAGCTTCGGGGGCGGCAATGAAGCTTTCTTT	CASSFGGGNEAFF
.	TRBV23-1	.	TRBJ1-5	TGCGCCAGCAGTCAGGGGGCTGGTCAGCGTCAGCCCCAGCATTTT	CASSQGAGQRQPQHF
.	TRBV19	.	TRBJ2-5	TGTGCCAGTAGTATACGCGGGTACCAAGAGACCCAGTACTTC	CASSIRGYQETQYF
few	TRBV5-4	TRBD1	TRBJ2-5	TGTGCCAGCAGCCGTAGGACAGGTTTCCAAGAGACCCAGTACTTC	CASSRRTGFQETQYF
.	TRBV7-3	.	TRBJ2-3	TGTGCCAGCAGCCAACAGGGTGGGGGCCGCACAGATACGCAGTATTTT	CASSQQGGGRTDTQYF
.	TRBV7-8	.	TRBJ2-7	TGTGCCAGCAGCTTTCCAGGAAACTACGAGCAGTACTTC	CASSFPGNYEQYF
.	TRBV21-1	.	TRBJ2-1	TGTGCCAGCAGCAAAGCGATTAGCGGGAGGGTTTATGAGCAGTTCTTC	CASSKAISGRVYEQFF
once	TRBV28	.	TRBJ1-1	TGTGCCAGCAGTTTTAGGGGTAGCACTGAAGCTTTCTTT	CASSFRGSTEAFF
once	TRBV6-1	.	TRBJ1-5	TGTGCCAGCAGACCGGGACCCTCGGGGCCCCAGCATTTT	CASRPGPSGPQHF
once	TRBV7-8	TRBD1	TRBJ1-5	TGTGCCAGCAGCCAAGGGACAGACTTTTGGCCCCAGCATTTT	CASSQGTDFWPQHF
.	TRBV7-6	TRBD2	TRBJ2-7	TGTGCCAGCAGCCCGACTAGCGGGGGATCCTACGAGCAGTACTTC	CASSPTSGGSYEQYF
.	TRBV28	TRBD2	TRBJ2-7	TGTGCCAGCAGTCCGGGACTAGCAGCTCTATTCTACGAGCAGTACTTC	CASSPGLAALFYEQYF
.	TRBV4-2	TRBD1	TRBJ2-5	TGTGCCAGCAGCCAACGGACAGGGCCGGAGACCCAGTACTTC	CASSQRTGPETQYF